This TCR beta chain originates from a study of T cells after yellow fever vaccination. A single record per CDR3 protein comes from TCRdb applying MiXCR to the 5' RACE reads. The profile shows about 550,000 distinct CDR3 sequences, roughly 21% of them singletons. Germline V gives CDR1 MNHEY, CDR2 SVGAGI. This CDR3 has 13 amino acids. V lost 7 bases and J lost 6; bases outside the gene matches: 2. Sequencing was performed on PBMCs, taken 15 days after the yellow fever booster vaccination. The receptor was derived from a man younger than 45 who received the YFV17D yellow fever vaccine. The rearrangement uses TRBV6-5 and TRBJ2-1, with TRBD2 identical over 11 bases. In nucleotides, the CDR3 is TGTGCCAGCAAGACTAGCGGGACCAATGAGCAGTTCTTC. This encodes CASKTSGTNEQFF.